The entry below gives a single T cell receptor (beta chain) sequence along with its context. This sample was taken from a study of circulating tumor DNA in untreated peripheral T-cell lymphoma. Repertoires were generated with immunoSEQ multiplex PCR, while TCRdb's copy carries only in-frame clones and drops some. The sample has around 1,900 clones, more than 75% seen once. Trimming took off 6 bases at V and 4 bases at J, with 6 bases between the two ends. The CDR3 consists of 11 residues. Germline CDR1 and CDR2: MNHNS and SASEGT. The sequence came from a human donor with peripheral T-cell lymphoma. This chain uses TRBV6-1 with TRBJ2-5; the D is unclear. The sequencing input was cell-free DNA from blood serum. The CDR3 region has the DNA TGTGCCAGCAGACTAAGAGAGACCCAGTACTTC. It translates to CASRLRETQYF.